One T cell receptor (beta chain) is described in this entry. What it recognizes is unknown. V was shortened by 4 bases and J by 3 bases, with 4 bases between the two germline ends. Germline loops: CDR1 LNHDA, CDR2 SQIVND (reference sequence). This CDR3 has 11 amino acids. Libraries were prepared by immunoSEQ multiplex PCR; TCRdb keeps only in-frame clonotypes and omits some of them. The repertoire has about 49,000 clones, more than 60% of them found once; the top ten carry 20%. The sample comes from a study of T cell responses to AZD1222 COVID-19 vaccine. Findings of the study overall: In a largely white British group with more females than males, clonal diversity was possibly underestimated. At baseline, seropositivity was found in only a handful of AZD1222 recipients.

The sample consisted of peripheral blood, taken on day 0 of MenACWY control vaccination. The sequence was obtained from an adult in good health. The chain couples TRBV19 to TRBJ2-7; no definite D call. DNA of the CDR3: TGTGCCAGTAGTAACTACTACGAGCAGTACTTC. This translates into CASSNYYEQYF.